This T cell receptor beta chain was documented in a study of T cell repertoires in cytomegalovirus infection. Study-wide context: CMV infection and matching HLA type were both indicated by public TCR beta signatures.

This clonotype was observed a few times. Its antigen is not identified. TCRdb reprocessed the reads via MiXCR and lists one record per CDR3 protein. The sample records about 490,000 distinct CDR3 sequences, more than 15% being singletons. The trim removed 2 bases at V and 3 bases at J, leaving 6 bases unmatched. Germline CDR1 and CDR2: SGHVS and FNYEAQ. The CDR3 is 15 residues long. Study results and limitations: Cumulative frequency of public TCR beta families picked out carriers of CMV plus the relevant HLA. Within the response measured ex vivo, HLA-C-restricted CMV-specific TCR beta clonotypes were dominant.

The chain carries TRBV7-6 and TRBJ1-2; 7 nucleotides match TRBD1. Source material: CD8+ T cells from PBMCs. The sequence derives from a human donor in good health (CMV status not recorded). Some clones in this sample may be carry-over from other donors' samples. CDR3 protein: CASSLQQGTDYGYTF. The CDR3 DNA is TGTGCCAGCAGCTTACAACAGGGGACGGACTATGGCTACACCTTC.